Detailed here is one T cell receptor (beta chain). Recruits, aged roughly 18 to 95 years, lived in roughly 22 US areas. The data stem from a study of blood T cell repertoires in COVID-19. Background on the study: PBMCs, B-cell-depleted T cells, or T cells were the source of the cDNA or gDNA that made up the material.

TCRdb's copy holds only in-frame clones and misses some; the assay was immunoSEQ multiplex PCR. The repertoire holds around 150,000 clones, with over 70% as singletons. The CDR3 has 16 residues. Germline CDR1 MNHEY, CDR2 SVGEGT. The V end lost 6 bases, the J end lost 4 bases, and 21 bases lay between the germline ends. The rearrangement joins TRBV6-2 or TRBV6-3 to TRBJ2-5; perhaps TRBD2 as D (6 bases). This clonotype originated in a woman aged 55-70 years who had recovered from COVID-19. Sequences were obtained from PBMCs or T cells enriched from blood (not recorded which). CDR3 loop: CASSLPFGGVGETQYF. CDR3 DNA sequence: TGTGCCAGCAGCCTCCCTTTCGGAGGGGTAGGAGAGACCCAGTACTTC.